These T cell receptor beta chains were read from a single sample in a study of cytomegalovirus exposure and HLA in healthy donors. Sequencing used immunoSEQ multiplex PCR; TCRdb keeps in-frame clones, though not all of them. Of 85,000 to 100,000 clones in the sample, about four fifths were seen once. Sample: PBMCs. These receptors came from a human donor in good health. The CDR3 runs from the conserved cysteine through the conserved F or W. The order of the fields is D gene, J gene, V gene, clone size, CDR3 protein, CDR3 DNA. D genes are given only for firm matches. A clone size is listed for some rows: how often the clone was seen (once, few, many), or a class if it is expanded.

NA TRBJ2-2 TRBV9 NA CASSVLDTGELFF TGTGCCAGCAGCGTATTAGACACCGGGGAGCTGTTTTTT
TRBD1 TRBJ1-2 TRBV19 NA CASRETGVVYGYTF TGTGCCAGTCGGGAGACAGGGGTTGTCTATGGCTACACCTTC
TRBD1 TRBJ2-7 TRBV6-1 NA CASSEDGTGSLEQYF TGTGCCAGCAGTGAAGACGGGACAGGATCCCTCGAGCAGTACTTC
NA TRBJ1-1 TRBV7-9 NA CASSFSAGNTEAFF TGTGCCAGCAGCTTCTCCGCAGGGAACACTGAAGCTTTCTTT
TRBD1 TRBJ2-2 TRBV11-3 NA CASSLRTGDSTGELFF TGTGCCAGCAGCCTCAGGACAGGGGATAGCACCGGGGAGCTGTTTTTT
TRBD1 TRBJ2-7 TRBV2 NA CASSVSRGQGEQYF TGTGCCAGCAGTGTTTCCAGGGGGCAAGGAGAGCAGTACTTC
TRBD1 TRBJ2-1 TRBV5-1 once CASSWTGVNEQFF TGCGCCAGCAGCTGGACAGGGGTGAATGAGCAGTTCTTC
NA TRBJ1-1 TRBV16 few CASSQSNFGGEAFF TGTGCCAGCAGCCAATCGAATTTTGGAGGTGAAGCTTTCTTT
NA TRBJ1-1 TRBV18 NA CASSPLEMNTEAFF TGTGCCAGCTCACCACTGGAGATGAACACTGAAGCTTTCTTT
NA TRBJ1-1 TRBV30 few CAWSHAANTEAFF TGTGCCTGGAGTCACGCGGCTAACACTGAAGCTTTCTTT
NA TRBJ2-7 TRBV19 NA CASSWRDFRVGSYEQYF TGTGCCAGTAGTTGGAGGGATTTCAGGGTTGGGTCCTACGAGCAGTACTTC
TRBD1 TRBJ2-7 TRBV6-6 few CGRDRGSYEQYF TGTGGACGGGACAGAGGGAGTTACGAGCAGTACTTC
TRBD1 TRBJ2-2 TRBV10-2 NA CASTWDRAVGELFF TGCGCCAGTACGTGGGACAGGGCGGTCGGGGAGCTGTTTTTT
TRBD2 TRBJ2-7 TRBV18 NA CASSRETSGRANIYEQYF TGTGCCAGCTCTCGAGAGACTAGCGGGAGGGCCAATATATACGAGCAGTACTTC
NA TRBJ2-1 TRBV30 NA CAWSVRGLPPNEQFF TGTGCCTGGAGTGTACGGGGACTCCCGCCCAATGAGCAGTTCTTC
NA TRBJ2-2 TRBV5-1 NA CASSQSLNTGELFF TGCGCCAGCAGCCAATCACTGAACACCGGGGAGCTGTTTTTT
NA TRBJ1-2 TRBV5-1 NA CASSFVLGESGYTF TGCGCCAGCAGCTTTGTACTGGGAGAATCTGGCTACACCTTC
NA TRBJ1-1 TRBV19 NA CASSIGGRNTEAFF TGTGCCAGTAGTATAGGAGGGAGGAACACTGAAGCTTTCTTT
NA TRBJ1-3 TRBV30 NA CAWAPQSSGNTIYF TGTGCCTGGGCCCCACAATCCTCTGGAAACACCATATATTTT
TRBD1 TRBJ1-1 TRBV10-3 many CAISIGFDRGPTEAFF TGTGCCATCTCAATAGGTTTTGACAGGGGACCCACTGAAGCTTTCTTT
TRBD2 TRBJ2-7 TRBV7-8 NA CASSPASGGAYEQYF TGTGCCAGCAGCCCCGCTAGCGGGGGGGCCTACGAGCAGTACTTC
TRBD2 TRBJ2-5 TRBV5-1 NA CASSEMTLLAGAQETQYF TGCGCCAGCAGCGAGATGACGTTGCTAGCGGGGGCCCAAGAGACCCAGTACTTC
NA TRBJ1-3 TRBV6-5 NA CASSYSGASSGNTIYF TGTGCCAGCAGTTACTCGGGGGCGAGCTCTGGAAACACCATATATTTT